Described below is a single TCR beta chain sequence and its context. Its antigen remains unidentified. Sequencing used immunoSEQ multiplex PCR; TCRdb keeps in-frame clones, though not all of them. The data show 150,000 to 160,000 clones, with more than 90% seen just once and 18% held by the top ten. This sample was taken from a study of T cell responses to AZD1222 COVID-19 vaccine. About the study: Second-dose recipients at about 4 or about 12 weeks were treated as one pooled group. Points from the study as a whole: Spike-specific TCR breadth and depth were elevated following two AZD1222 doses. Spike-wide vaccine-associated CD4 TCRs dominated at 160-218 and 743-854.

This CDR3 has 13 amino acids. The germline V and J ends were trimmed by 3 bases and 1 base, with 4 bases remaining between them. Sample: peripheral blood, taken on day 0 of AZD1222 vaccination. The chain is built from TRBV12-3 or TRBV12-4 and TRBJ1-5; no reliable D call. The source is an adult in good health. CDR3 protein: CASSLTSNQPQHF. CDR3 DNA: TGTGCCAGCAGTTTGACAAGCAATCAGCCCCAGCATTTT.